One and the same sample provided the 20 T cell receptor beta chains below, sequenced in a study of blood T cells in healthy people across ages (dated by TCRdb to 2015 to 2017). Libraries were prepared through 5' RACE. The run used an Illumina HiSeq 2500. The second PCR ran for about 7 to 11 cycles and used a J-beta primer mix along with a sample-barcoded 5' primer. TCRdb reanalyzed the raw reads on its own, using fastp at Q25 for trimming and MiXCR for clone calling, and kept in-frame beta chains. All rows with the same CDR3 protein become a single entry with the most common DNA and genes. Present in this sample are 2 million or so distinct CDR3 sequences, about 50% of which were seen just once. Of the sample, less than 2.5% falls within the top ten clones. Sequencing input: blood. All receptors come from a woman in her forties in good health.

This clonotype was seen a single time. J is TRBJ2-3 and V is TRBV20-1, with TRBD2 identical over 7 bases. Germline assignment: CDR1 DFQATT and CDR2 SNEGSKA (reference sequence). V gave up 8 bases and J gave up 3 bases; unmatched junction bases: 11. The CDR3 has 14 amino acids. CDR3 sequence: CSRGETRGTDTQYF. The CDR3 region has the DNA TGCAGTCGGGGAGAGACGCGGGGGACAGATACGCAGTATTTT.

The rearrangement uses TRBV19 and TRBJ2-3; 8 nucleotides agree with TRBD1. CDR3 length equals 15 residues. CDR1 and CDR2 (germline): LNHDA, SQIVND (reference sequence). V lost 4 bases to trimming and J lost 2 bases; unmatched junction nucleotides: 5. CDR3 region: CASSTQGGSTDTQYF. The CDR3 DNA is TGTGCCAGTAGTACACAGGGGGGATCCACAGATACGCAGTATTTT.

As regards this clonotype: The junction and the germline gene differ at one end; a read error may be behind it. V usage is TRBV5-1 and J usage is TRBJ2-7; the D gene is possibly TRBD2 (6 bases). The CDR3 runs to 14 residues. Germline CDR1 and CDR2: SGHRS and YFSETQ. CDR3 sequence reads: CASSLRPEGYEQYF. The CDR3 DNA is TGTGCCAGCAGCTTGCGGCCGGAGGGCTACGAGCAGTACTTC. Drawing the rest from reference TRBV5-1 and TRBJ2-7, the complete variable domain is KAGVTQTPRYLIKTRGQQVTLSCSPISGHRSVSWYQQTPGQGLQFLFEYFSETQRNKGNFPGRFSGRQFSNSRSEMNVSTLELGDSALYLCASSLRPEGYEQYFGPGTRLTVT.

This chain links TRBV7-9 with TRBJ2-3; perhaps D is TRBD1 or TRBD2 (6 bases each). This CDR3 is 15 amino acids long. Per the germline V gene, CDR1 is SEHNR and CDR2 is FQNEAQ (reference sequence). Trimming removed 1 base at V and 5 bases at J, with 13 bases between. This CDR3 is CASSLGGHGGDTQYF. DNA of the CDR3: TGTGCCAGCAGCTTAGGGGGACACGGGGGAGATACGCAGTATTTT.

The gene calls are TRBV7-2 and TRBJ2-7, with a tentative D call TRBD1 (6 bases). Germline CDR1 and CDR2: SGHTA and FQGNSA. This CDR3 is 13 amino acids long. The V and J ends lost 7 bases and 6 bases respectively, with 16 bases between them. This chain's CDR3 is CASTERGSGEQYF. The CDR3, as DNA: TGTGCCAGCACAGAGAGGGGGAGTGGCGAGCAGTACTTC. Drawing the rest from reference TRBV7-2 and TRBJ2-7, the complete variable domain is GAGVSQSPSNKVTEKGKDVELRCDPISGHTALYWYRQSLGQGLEFLIYFQGNSAPDKSGLPSDRFSAERTGGSVSTLTIQRTQQEDSAVYLCASTERGSGEQYFGPGTRLTVT.

The chain recombines TRBV13 with TRBJ2-3; 12 bases agree with TRBD2. Germline CDR1 and CDR2: PRHDT and FYEKMQ (reference sequence). This CDR3 spans 16 amino acids. Unmatched junction bases numbered 8, after V lost 6 bases and J lost 4 bases. The CDR3 protein is CASRGSSGGEADTQYF. For the CDR3, the DNA is TGTGCCAGCAGGGGCTCTAGCGGGGGGGAGGCAGATACGCAGTATTTT.

The rearrangement joins TRBV27 to TRBJ1-1, with a tentative D call TRBD1 (6 bases). The germline V and J ends were trimmed by 5 bases and 3 bases, with 19 bases remaining between them. The CDR3 contains 16 residues. Germline V gene lookup returns CDR1 MNHEY and CDR2 SMNVEV (reference sequence). The CDR3 DNA reads as TGTGCCAGCAGTGCCCTAGTCACAGGGATGGACACTGAAGCTTTCTTT. Encoded protein: CASSALVTGMDTEAFF.

This clonotype has only one observation. V gene TRBV5-1 combines with J gene TRBJ2-7; no definite D call. TRBJ2-5 matches the DNA end more closely, so the J call is doubtful. Germline CDR1 reads SGHRS; CDR2 reads YFSETQ. The CDR3 covers 13 residues. The CDR3 loop is CASERWPGETQYF. The CDR3 nucleotides read TGCGCCAGCGAGAGGTGGCCCGGGGAGACCCAGTACTTC.

Only a few counts were recorded for this clonotype. V and J are TRBV15 and TRBJ1-6; D gene ambiguous. The CDR3 is 13 amino acids. Germline-derived CDR1 and CDR2 are LNHNV and YYDKDF (reference sequence). Trimming stripped 0 bases from V and 10 bases from J, with 7 bases between. CDR3 bases: TGTGCCACCAGCAGAGAATTATTCTCACCCCTCCACTTT. It translates to CATSRELFSPLHF.

Written as DNA, the CDR3 is TGTGCCAGCAGCTTAAGCTCCCCCGGTGCAGATACGCAGTATTTT. Translated: CASSLSSPGADTQYF. This chain uses TRBV11-2 with TRBJ2-3; D call uncertain. This CDR3 is 15 amino acids long. The V end lost 2 bases, the J end lost 4 bases, and 13 bases lay between the germline ends. CDR1 SGHAT and CDR2 FQNNGV come from the germline V gene.

Comment on this clonotype: Mismatch with germline at one junction end may stem from a read error. The chain couples TRBV7-9 to TRBJ2-1; D is possibly TRBD2 (5 bases). Germline assignment: CDR1 SEHNR and CDR2 FQNEAQ (reference sequence). CDR3 length: 18 residues. Here the CDR3 reads CASSLPRDGGRVYSEQFF. CDR3 coding DNA: TGTGCCAGCAGCCTCCCACGGGATGGCGGGCGAGTTTACAGTGAGCAGTTCTTC.

V and J are TRBV6-6 and TRBJ1-2; the D gene is possibly TRBD1 (5 bases). This CDR3 is 15 amino acids long. The germline V gene has CDR1 MNHNY and CDR2 SVGAGI (reference sequence). V was clipped by 6 bases and J by 3 bases, with 17 bases between them. CDR3 sequence reads: CASSRGQSLDYGYTF. CDR3 nucleotides: TGTGCCAGCAGCCGAGGACAATCCCTAGACTATGGCTACACCTTC.

The chain combines TRBV7-2 with TRBJ2-5; the match to TRBD2 covers 9 bases. J was trimmed by 4 bases and V by 1 base; bases with no gene match: 10. The CDR3 loop spans 17 amino acids. Germline V CDR1 and CDR2: SGHTA, FQGNSA. Here the CDR3 reads CASSLDSASGVRETQYF. The CDR3 DNA sequence: TGTGCCAGCAGCTTAGACAGCGCTAGCGGGGTTAGAGAGACCCAGTACTTC.

The rearrangement joins TRBV5-6 to TRBJ2-6; the D gene is possibly TRBD1 (6 bases). The CDR3 extends over 15 amino acids. Trimming took off 9 bases at V and 1 base at J, with 14 bases between the two ends. The V gene's germline CDR1 is SGHDT and CDR2 YYEEEE. CDR3 protein: CATTTGTSGANVLTF. As DNA, the CDR3 is TGTGCCACAACTACAGGGACATCTGGGGCCAACGTCCTGACTTTC.

The genes are TRBV7-2 and TRBJ2-5; D perhaps matches TRBD1 (5 bases). Germline V gene sequence: CDR1 SGHTA, CDR2 FQGNSA. Trimming took off 4 bases at V and 1 base at J, with 16 bases between the two ends. This CDR3 is built from 16 residues. The chain's CDR3 is CASSSRVGAVQETQYF. The CDR3 DNA reads as TGTGCCAGCAGCTCCCGGGTAGGGGCGGTCCAAGAGACCCAGTACTTC.

The sample holds a few counts of this clonotype. The genes are TRBV28 and TRBJ1-5, with D perhaps TRBD1 (6 bases). There are 11 residues in the CDR3. Germline-derived CDR1 and CDR2 are MDHEN and SYDVKM. The ends were cut back, 8 bases at V and 7 bases at J, with 9 bases in the middle. CDR3 sequence reads: CASQGRQPQHF. The CDR3 bases are TGTGCCAGCCAGGGGAGGCAGCCCCAGCATTTT.

The gene calls are TRBV7-9 and TRBJ2-1, with D possibly being TRBD2 (7 bases). CDR3 length: 14 residues. V was shortened by 8 bases and J by 3 bases, with 14 bases between the two germline ends. Germline-derived CDR1 and CDR2 are SEHNR and FQNEAQ (reference sequence). DNA of the CDR3: TGTGCCAGCGTGGAGGGGGGGCTCTACAATGAGCAGTTCTTC. Its translation: CASVEGGLYNEQFF.

CDR3 DNA sequence: TGCAGTGCTAGAGTTTCAGGCGGGACTAGCAAGGGGGGGCGGGAGCAGTACTTC. Its protein product is CSARVSGGTSKGGREQYF. The chain uses TRBV20-1 and TRBJ2-7; 9 bases map to TRBD2. Losses at the gene ends were 1 base for V and 7 bases for J; bases not matched to a gene: 20. This CDR3 comprises 18 residues. Per the germline V gene, CDR1 is DFQATT and CDR2 is SNEGSKA (reference sequence).

This clonotype was observed at least ten times. The chain links TRBV13 to TRBJ2-1, with 9 bases fitting TRBD2. Germline V gene lookup returns CDR1 PRHDT and CDR2 FYEKMQ (reference sequence). V lost 1 base, J lost 6 bases, and 7 bases stayed unmatched. The CDR3 runs to 16 residues. CDR3 nucleotide sequence: TGTGCCAGCAGCTTAGTTGGCGGGGGGGCCGGCAATGAGCAGTTCTTC. Translated, it gives CASSLVGGGAGNEQFF.

This chain uses TRBV28 with TRBJ2-3, with 9 bases aligning to TRBD1. Germline values: CDR1 MDHEN, CDR2 SYDVKM. V lost 7 bases and J lost 5; bases outside the gene matches: 10. This CDR3 is 15 amino acids long. Here the CDR3 reads CASNRGTGILDTQYF. The CDR3 region has the DNA TGTGCCAGCAACCGCGGGACAGGGATATTAGATACGCAGTATTTT.